This section outlines one T cell receptor (beta chain) sequence together with its context. The sample is drawn from a study of blood T cells in healthy people across ages. Sample-barcoded 5' priming and a J-beta primer mix drove a second PCR of roughly 7 to 11 cycles. One entry per CDR3 protein results from TCRdb running MiXCR on the 5' RACE reads. The table shows about 720,000 distinct CDR3 sequences, with 22% occurring only once. CDR1 and CDR2 (germline): LNHDA, SQIVND (reference sequence). The CDR3 spans 15 residues. This chain connects TRBV19 to TRBJ2-5; TRBD1 agrees at 9 bases. Judging by the DNA end, TRBJ2-7 fits better; the J call may be wrong. This TCR was sampled from a man aged 65 to 79 in good health. Sequenced sample: blood. The DNA of the CDR3 is TGTGCCAGCAGTCTCCCGGGACAGGGACGATACGAGCAGTACTTC. Residues: CASSLPGQGRYEQYF.